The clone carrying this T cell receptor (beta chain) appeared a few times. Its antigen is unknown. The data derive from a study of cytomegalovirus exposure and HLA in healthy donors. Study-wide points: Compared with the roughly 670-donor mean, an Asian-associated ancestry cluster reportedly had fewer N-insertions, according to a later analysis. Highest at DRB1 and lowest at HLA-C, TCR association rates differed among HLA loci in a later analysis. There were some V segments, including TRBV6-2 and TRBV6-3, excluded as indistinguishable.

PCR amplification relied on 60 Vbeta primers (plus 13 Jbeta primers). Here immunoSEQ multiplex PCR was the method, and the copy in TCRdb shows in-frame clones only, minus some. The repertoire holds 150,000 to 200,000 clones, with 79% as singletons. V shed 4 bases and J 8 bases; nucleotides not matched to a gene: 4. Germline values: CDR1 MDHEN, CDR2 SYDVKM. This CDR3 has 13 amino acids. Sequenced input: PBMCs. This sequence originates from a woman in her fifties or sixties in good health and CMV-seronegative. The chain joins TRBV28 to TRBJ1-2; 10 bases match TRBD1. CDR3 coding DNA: TGTGCCAGCAGTTGGGGGACAGGGGTAGGCTACACCTTC. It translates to CASSWGTGVGYTF.